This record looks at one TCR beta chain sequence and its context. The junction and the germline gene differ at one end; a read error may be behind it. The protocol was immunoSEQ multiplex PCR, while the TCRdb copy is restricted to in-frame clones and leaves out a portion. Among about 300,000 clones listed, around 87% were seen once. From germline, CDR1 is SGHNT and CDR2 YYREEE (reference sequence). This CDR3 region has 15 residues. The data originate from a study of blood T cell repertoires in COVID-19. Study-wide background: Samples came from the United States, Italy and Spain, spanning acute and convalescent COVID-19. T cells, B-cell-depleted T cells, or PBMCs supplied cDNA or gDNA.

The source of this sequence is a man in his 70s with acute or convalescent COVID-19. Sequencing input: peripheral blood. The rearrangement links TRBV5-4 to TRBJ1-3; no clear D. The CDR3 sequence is CASTLGGNLGNTIYF. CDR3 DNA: TGTGCCAGCACCTTGGGAGGGAACCTTGGAAACACCATATATTTT.